These 18 T cell receptor beta chains share one sample of origin, sequenced in a study of CD8 T cells in Susac syndrome. The RNA, about 0.45 to 1 ug, was put through reverse transcription using random hexamers. Using its own MiXCR run on the immunoSEQ multiplex PCR reads, TCRdb lists one record per CDR3 protein. This sample yields under 200,000 distinct CDR3 sequences, of which roughly 95% are seen a single time; 0.1% belongs to the top ten. Input material: CD4+ T cells from PBMCs. The receptor set was obtained from a human donor in good health.

A note on this clonotype: At one boundary the junction diverges from the germline segment, which might be a read error. The chain employs TRBV11-3 and TRBJ2-5; D gene uncertain. Per the germline V gene, CDR1 is SGHNT and CDR2 is YENEEA. The CDR3 is 13 residues long. In nucleotides, the CDR3 is TGTGCCAGCAGCTTATTCAGCCAACAGACCCAGTACTTC. This translates into CASSLFSQQTQYF. The variable domain in full, completed from reference TRBV11-3 and TRBJ2-5, reads EAGVVQSPRYKIIEKKQPVAFWCNPISGHNTLYWYLQNLGQGPELLIRYENEEAVDDSQLPKDRFSAERLKGVDSTLKIQPAELGDSAVYLCASSLFSQQTQYFGPGTRLLVL.

The CDR3 sequence: CSARAWGVKNSPLHF. The CDR3 DNA follows: TGCAGTGCTAGAGCTTGGGGAGTCAAGAATTCACCCCTCCACTTT. The J gene is TRBJ1-6, the V gene TRBV20-1, with D hard to call. CDR3 length: 15 amino acids. V was cut by 1 base and J by 7 bases, with 14 bases left in between. The germline gives CDR1 DFQATT, CDR2 SNEGSKA (reference sequence).

The chain uses TRBV5-4 and TRBJ1-2; a possible D gene is TRBD1 (5 bases). The germline V and J ends were trimmed by 2 bases and 4 bases, with 12 bases remaining between them. This CDR3 is built from 14 residues. Germline V gene data show CDR1 as SGHNT and CDR2 as YYREEE (reference sequence). CDR3 sequence reads: CASSFTGYFYGYTF. The CDR3 nucleotides read TGTGCCAGCAGCTTCACAGGATATTTCTATGGCTACACCTTC.

V is TRBV20-1 and J is TRBJ2-1, with D possibly TRBD2 on 7 matching bases. From germline, CDR1 is DFQATT and CDR2 SNEGSKA (reference sequence). Trimming took off 1 base at V and 6 bases at J, with 16 bases between the two ends. The CDR3 runs 15 residues. CDR3 nucleotides: TGCAGTGCTAGAGCTAGGCGGGGGCGGAGCAATGAGCAGTTCTTC. This encodes CSARARRGRSNEQFF.

This rearrangement joins TRBV3-1 to TRBJ1-1, with D uncertain. The V and J ends lost 3 bases and 0 bases respectively, with 14 bases between them. CDR1 and CDR2 (germline): LGHDT, YNNKEL (reference sequence). CDR3 length: 16 amino acids. This CDR3 is CASSQDGYSMNTEAFF. CDR3 DNA: TGTGCCAGCAGCCAGGACGGGTACAGTATGAACACTGAAGCTTTCTTT.

The genes are TRBV3-1 and TRBJ2-5; D gene uncertain. This CDR3 contains 13 residues. V lost 1 base and J 5 bases, leaving 8 bases between the germline ends. The germline CDR1 and CDR2 sequences are LGHDT and YNNKEL (reference sequence). This CDR3 reads CASSQGRVETQYF. The CDR3 DNA sequence: TGTGCCAGCAGCCAAGGCCGGGTCGAGACCCAGTACTTC.

This clonotype was seen a single time. The rearrangement joins TRBV27 to TRBJ1-2, with 7 bases identical to TRBD1. V was pared by 5 bases and J by 4 bases, with 10 bases of the junction left unmatched. Per the germline V gene, CDR1 is MNHEY and CDR2 is SMNVEV (reference sequence). The CDR3 is 15 residues long. The CDR3: CASSPASEGAYGYTF. The CDR3 nucleotides read TGTGCCAGCAGTCCGGCCTCGGAGGGGGCCTATGGCTACACCTTC.

The CDR3 DNA reads TGTGCCGAGGGGCGAGAAGAGACCCAGTACTTC. It encodes CAEGREETQYF. The V and J genes are TRBV7-9 and TRBJ2-5; either TRBD1 or TRBD2 may fit D (5 bases each). V was trimmed by 11 bases and J by 3 bases, leaving 10 bases between them. Germline V lookup: CDR1 SEHNR, CDR2 FQNEAQ (reference sequence). The CDR3 is 11 amino acids. Combining the CDR3 with reference TRBV7-9 and TRBJ2-5 gives the whole variable domain DTGVSQNPRHKITKRGQNVTFRCDPISEHNRLYWYRQTLGQGPEFLTYFQNEAQLEKSRLLSDRFSAERPKGSFSTLEIQRTEQGDSAMYLCAEGREETQYFGPGTRLLVL.

The chain employs TRBV10-2 and TRBJ2-5; 7 nucleotides match TRBD2. V gave up 7 bases and J gave up 4 bases; unmatched junction bases: 15. Germline assignment: CDR1 WSHSY and CDR2 SAAADI. The length of the CDR3 is 16 residues. Here the CDR3 reads CASNPQTSLRAETQYF. CDR3 DNA: TGCGCCAGCAACCCCCAGACTAGCCTAAGGGCAGAGACCCAGTACTTC.

The CDR3 here is CSARDGTGGTGELFF. The CDR3 DNA reads as TGCAGTGCTAGAGATGGGACAGGGGGCACCGGGGAGCTGTTTTTT. The genes are TRBV20-1 and TRBJ2-2; 11 bases are a match to TRBD1. Germline V gene data show CDR1 as DFQATT and CDR2 as SNEGSKA (reference sequence). This CDR3 is 15 amino acids long. Trimming took 0 bases from V and 4 from J; bases not matched to a gene: 1.

V usage is TRBV12-3 or TRBV12-4 and J usage is TRBJ2-1; either TRBD1 or TRBD2 may fit D (5 bases each). V lost 5 bases and J lost 7, with 15 bases in between. This CDR3 comprises 14 residues. CDR3 DNA sequence: TGTGCCAGCAGTGATAGGGACGGCAGTAATGAGCAGTTCTTC. As protein: CASSDRDGSNEQFF.

V usage is TRBV7-2 and J usage is TRBJ2-1; 10 bases are shared with TRBD2. Trimming took 5 bases from V and 5 from J; bases not matched to a gene: 6. Germline CDR1 and CDR2: SGHTA and FQGNSA. The CDR3 is made up of 15 amino acids. CDR3 amino acids: CASSLSGRWNNEQFF. CDR3 bases: TGTGCCAGCAGCCTTAGCGGGAGGTGGAACAATGAGCAGTTCTTC.

V is TRBV20-1 and J is TRBJ2-1; D ambiguous. The V gene's germline CDR1 is DFQATT and CDR2 SNEGSKA (reference sequence). The germline V and J ends were trimmed by 6 bases and 10 bases, with 13 bases remaining between them. The CDR3 is 11 residues long. The CDR3 nucleotides are TGCAGTGCGACCGGAACAGTGGAGCAGTTCTTC. It encodes CSATGTVEQFF.

The gene calls are TRBV25-1 and TRBJ1-2, with a tentative D call TRBD1 (5 bases). CDR3 length: 14 amino acids. Germline-derived CDR1 and CDR2 are MGHDK and SYGVNS. Trimming removed 3 bases at V and 2 bases at J, with 10 bases between. The CDR3 sequence: CASSDPPGNYGYTF. The DNA for the CDR3 is TGTGCCAGCAGTGACCCTCCAGGGAACTATGGCTACACCTTC.

The chain recombines TRBV18 with TRBJ2-6, with D possibly being TRBD2 (5 bases). The V end lost 2 bases, the J end lost 5 bases, and 10 bases lay between the germline ends. The CDR3 has 15 amino acids. The germline CDR1 and CDR2 sequences are KGHSH and LQKENI. CDR3 region: CASSPSGSRANVLTF. CDR3 nucleotide sequence: TGTGCCAGCTCACCATCGGGGAGTCGGGCCAACGTCCTGACTTTC.

This rearrangement joins TRBV24-1 to TRBJ2-7; D gene unclear. The length of the CDR3 is 12 residues. With 4 bases removed from V and 8 bases from J, the gap between germline ends came to 11 bases. CDR1 KGHDR and CDR2 SFDVKD come from the germline V gene. The CDR3 here is CATSDSSGQQYV. The CDR3 DNA follows: TGTGCCACCAGTGACTCCTCGGGCCAGCAGTACGTC.

The chain carries TRBV18 and TRBJ2-7, with TRBD1 matching 8 bases. The CDR3 is 14 residues long. Trimming cost V 3 bases and J 2 bases; bases outside gene matches: 3. In germline, CDR1 is KGHSH, CDR2 LQKENI. CDR3 in DNA: TGTGCCAGCTCACCCAACAGGGGGACCTACGAGCAGTACTTC. Residues: CASSPNRGTYEQYF.

This clonotype was found once. V is TRBV6-5 and J is TRBJ2-3; TRBD1 is a possible D gene (6 bases). Between the trimmed V and J ends, which lost 0 bases and 4 bases, there was a span of 11 bases. CDR3 length equals 15 residues. Per germline, CDR1 MNHEY and CDR2 SVGAGI. This chain's CDR3 is CASSYSGTQSDTQYF. Written as DNA, the CDR3 is TGTGCCAGCAGTTACTCAGGGACACAATCAGATACGCAGTATTTT.